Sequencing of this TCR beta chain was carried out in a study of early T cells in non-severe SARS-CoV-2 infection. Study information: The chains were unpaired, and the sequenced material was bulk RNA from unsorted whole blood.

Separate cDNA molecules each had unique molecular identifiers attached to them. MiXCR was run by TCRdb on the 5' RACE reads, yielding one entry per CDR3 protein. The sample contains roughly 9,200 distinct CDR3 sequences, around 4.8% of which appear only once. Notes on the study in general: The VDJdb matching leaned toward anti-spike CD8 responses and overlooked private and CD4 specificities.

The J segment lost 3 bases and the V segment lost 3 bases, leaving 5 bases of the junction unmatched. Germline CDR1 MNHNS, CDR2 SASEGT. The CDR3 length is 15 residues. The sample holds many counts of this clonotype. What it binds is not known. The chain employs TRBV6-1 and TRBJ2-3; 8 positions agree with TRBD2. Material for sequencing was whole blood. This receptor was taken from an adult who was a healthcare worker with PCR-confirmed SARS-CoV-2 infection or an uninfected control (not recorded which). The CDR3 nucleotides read TGTGCCAGCAGTGACGGACTAGCCTGGACAGATACGCAGTATTTT. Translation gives CASSDGLAWTDTQYF.